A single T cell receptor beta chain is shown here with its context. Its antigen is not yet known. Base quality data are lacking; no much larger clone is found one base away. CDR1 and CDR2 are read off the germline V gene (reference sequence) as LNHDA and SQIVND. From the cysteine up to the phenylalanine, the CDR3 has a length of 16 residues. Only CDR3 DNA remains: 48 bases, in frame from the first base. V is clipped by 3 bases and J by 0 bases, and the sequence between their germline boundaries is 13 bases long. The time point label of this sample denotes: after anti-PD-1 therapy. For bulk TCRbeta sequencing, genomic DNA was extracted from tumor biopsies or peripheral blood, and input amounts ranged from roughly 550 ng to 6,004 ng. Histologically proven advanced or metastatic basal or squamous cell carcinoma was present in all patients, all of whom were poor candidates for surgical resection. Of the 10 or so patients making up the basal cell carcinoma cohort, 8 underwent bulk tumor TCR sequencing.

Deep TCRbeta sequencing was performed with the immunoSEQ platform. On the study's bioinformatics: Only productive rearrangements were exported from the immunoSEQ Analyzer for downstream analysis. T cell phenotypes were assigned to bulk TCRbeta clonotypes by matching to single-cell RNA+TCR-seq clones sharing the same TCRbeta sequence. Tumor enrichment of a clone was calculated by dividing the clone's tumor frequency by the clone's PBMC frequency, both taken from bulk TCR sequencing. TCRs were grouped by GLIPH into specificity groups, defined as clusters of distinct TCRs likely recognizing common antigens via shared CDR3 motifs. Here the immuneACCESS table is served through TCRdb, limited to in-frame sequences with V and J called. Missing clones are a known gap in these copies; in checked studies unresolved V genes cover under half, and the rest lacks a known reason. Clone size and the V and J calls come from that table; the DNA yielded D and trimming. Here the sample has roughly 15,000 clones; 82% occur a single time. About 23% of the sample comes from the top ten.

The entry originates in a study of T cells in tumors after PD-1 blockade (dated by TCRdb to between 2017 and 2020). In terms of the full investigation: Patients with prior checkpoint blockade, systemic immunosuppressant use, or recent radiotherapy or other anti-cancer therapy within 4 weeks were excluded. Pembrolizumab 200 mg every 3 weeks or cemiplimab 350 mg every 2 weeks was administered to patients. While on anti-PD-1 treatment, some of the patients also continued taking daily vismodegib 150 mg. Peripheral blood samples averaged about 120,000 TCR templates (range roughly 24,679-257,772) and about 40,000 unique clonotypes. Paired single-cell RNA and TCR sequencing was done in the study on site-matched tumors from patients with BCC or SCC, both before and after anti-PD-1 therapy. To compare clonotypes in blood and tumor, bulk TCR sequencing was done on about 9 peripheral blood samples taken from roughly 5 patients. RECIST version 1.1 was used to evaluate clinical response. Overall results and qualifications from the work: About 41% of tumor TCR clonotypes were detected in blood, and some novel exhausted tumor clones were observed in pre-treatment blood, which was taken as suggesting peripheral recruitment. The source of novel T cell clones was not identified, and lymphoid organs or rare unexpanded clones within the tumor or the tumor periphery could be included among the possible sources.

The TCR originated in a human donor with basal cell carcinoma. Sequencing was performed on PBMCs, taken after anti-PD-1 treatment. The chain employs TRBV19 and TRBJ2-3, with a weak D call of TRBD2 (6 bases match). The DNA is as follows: TGTGCCAGTAGTATCTTAGCGGATTCTAGCACAGATACGCAGTATTTT. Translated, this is CASSILADSSTDTQYF.